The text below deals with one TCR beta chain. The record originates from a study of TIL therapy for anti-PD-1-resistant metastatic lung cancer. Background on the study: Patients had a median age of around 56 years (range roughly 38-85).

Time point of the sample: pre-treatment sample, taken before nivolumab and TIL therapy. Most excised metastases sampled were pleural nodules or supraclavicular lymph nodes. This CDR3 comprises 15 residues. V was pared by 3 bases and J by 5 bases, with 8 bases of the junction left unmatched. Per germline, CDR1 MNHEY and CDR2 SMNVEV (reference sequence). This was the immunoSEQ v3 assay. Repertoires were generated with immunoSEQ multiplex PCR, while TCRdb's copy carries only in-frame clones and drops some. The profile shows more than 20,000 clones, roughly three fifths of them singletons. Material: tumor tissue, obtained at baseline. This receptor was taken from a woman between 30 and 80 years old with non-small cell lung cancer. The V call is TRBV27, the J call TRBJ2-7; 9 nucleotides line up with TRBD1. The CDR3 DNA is TGTGCCAGCAGTTTCTACACAGGGGGCGTCGACGAGCAGTACTTC. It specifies CASSFYTGGVDEQYF.